Listed below are T cell receptor beta chains from one sample, sequenced in a study of T cell changes during pregnancy in multiple sclerosis. Repertoires were generated with immunoSEQ multiplex PCR, while TCRdb's copy carries only in-frame clones and drops some. The table lists fewer than 45,000 clones, 90% of them singletons. The starting material was CD8+ T cells from peripheral blood mononuclear cells, obtained in the first trimester of pregnancy. All receptors derive from a female donor with multiple sclerosis, enrolled in a pregnancy study. Both conserved end residues are part of each CDR3. Fields, in order: J gene, D gene, V gene, CDR3 protein. A D gene is named only where the DNA matches it firmly.

>TRBJ2-5|TRBD1|TRBV5-6
CASSLGDRQETQYF
>TRBJ1-1|.|TRBV5-4
CASSLAAEVSTEAFF
>TRBJ2-3|TRBD2|TRBV7-6
CASSWTSGSTDTQYF
>TRBJ2-7|TRBD2|TRBV2
CASNTEGAGGPYEQYF
>TRBJ1-1|.|TRBV7-6
CASSSQPTGSTEAFF
>TRBJ2-5|TRBD1|TRBV7-9
CASSFTGASQETQYF
>TRBJ1-2|.|TRBV29-1
CSVGNNINYGYTF
>TRBJ1-5|.|TRBV7-9
CASSREMPQHF
>TRBJ2-7|TRBD1|TRBV19
CASSPRTGTGEQYF
>TRBJ1-2|.|TRBV6-5
CASSLQVNYGYTF
>TRBJ2-5|TRBD2|TRBV30
CAWSEVSGILETQYF
>TRBJ2-7|TRBD2|TRBV30
CAWSPSTSAISYEQYF
>TRBJ1-4|TRBD1|TRBV7-9
CASSAQTGANEKLFF
>TRBJ2-1|TRBD2|TRBV6-4
CASSLGTSDYNEQFF
>TRBJ1-5|TRBD1|TRBV19
CASSMGGGQGKPQHF
>TRBJ1-1|.|TRBV5-8
CASSLGGDTEAFF
>TRBJ2-5|.|TRBV7-7
CASSPYGIQETQYF
>TRBJ2-2|.|TRBV20-1
CSASLSGELFF
>TRBJ2-2|TRBD2|TRBV7-6
CASSPTSGGTGELFF
>TRBJ1-2|TRBD1|TRBV11-2
CASSSKTGEDYGYTF
>TRBJ1-3|.|TRBV6-5
CASSWRSSGNTIYF
>TRBJ2-2|.|TRBV6-6
CASSARLEGTGELFF
>TRBJ1-5|TRBD1|TRBV7-9
CASRTGDNQPQHF
>TRBJ1-1|.|TRBV25-1
CASSQGSPEAFF
>TRBJ1-1|.|TRBV6-5
CASSYGRNTEAFF
>TRBJ2-2|.|TRBV7-8
CASSFSGAGELFF
>TRBJ2-7|TRBD1|TRBV4-3
CASSQVTGNDEQYF
>TRBJ2-1|.|TRBV21-1
CASSKVGTGYSSEQFF
>TRBJ2-1|TRBD2|TRBV11-3
CASSSSGGFYNEQFF
>TRBJ2-7|.|TRBV29-1
CSVELRDYEQYF
>TRBJ1-1|.|TRBV27
CASSLSSGLEAFF
>TRBJ2-7|.|TRBV7-9
CASSGRSLGYEQYF
>TRBJ2-7|TRBD2|TRBV9
CASSLYSGGPTHEQYF
>TRBJ2-5|TRBD2|TRBV4-2
CASSPLGAGSYQETQYF
>TRBJ1-1|.|TRBV2
CASRDPGNGNTEAFF
>TRBJ1-1|.|TRBV19
CASSTYWGGMGMNTEAFF
>TRBJ1-1|TRBD1|TRBV19
CASSLGQGLNTEAFF
>TRBJ2-5|TRBD2|TRBV19
CASRPIAGDPETQYF
>TRBJ1-2|.|TRBV19
CASVKTGNTGGYTF
>TRBJ2-7|.|TRBV5-5
CASRRKDRSSYEQYF
>TRBJ1-1|TRBD1|TRBV29-1
CSVRGGTVDSNTEAFF
>TRBJ2-1|.|TRBV9
CASSLAGVRNEQFF
>TRBJ2-7|.|TRBV27
CASSPNRRDFYEQYF
>TRBJ1-1|TRBD1|TRBV11-2
CASSAPGTGGWDTEAFF
>TRBJ2-1|.|TRBV21-1
CASSKPDVFLGGIQDEQFF
>TRBJ1-1|.|TRBV7-9
CASSQRGMVTEAFF
>TRBJ1-2|TRBD1|TRBV20-1
CSAMVGQAF
>TRBJ2-1|.|TRBV6-6
CASSLHNEQFF
>TRBJ2-3|TRBD1|TRBV29-1
CSADPVGQGLLGSQYF
>TRBJ2-7|TRBD1|TRBV4-2
CASSQEQGQGADEQYF